This TCR beta chain was identified in a study of low-dose radiotherapy and immunotherapy resistance in tumors. Whole-study context: Doses of 0.5 Gy per fraction every 2 weeks, totaling 6.5 Gy, went to Cohort 1. At a dose of 200 mg/m2, intravenous cyclophosphamide was given every two weeks, one day before radiation and immunotherapy.

V dropped 7 bases and J dropped 5; count of bases not matched to a gene: 10. CDR1 and CDR2 (germline): SNHLY, FYNNEI. CDR3 length: 15 residues. Patients deemed eligible presented with advanced solid tumors lacking tumor-infiltrating lymphocytes. Alpha and beta chains were covered, as first-strand cDNA relied on TRAV- and TRBV-specific primers. Both a constant-region primer and a V-primer adapter served to amplify TCRs across 15 to 25 PCR cycles. TCRdb re-derived calls from the reads in MiXCR, one entry per CDR3 protein. The repertoire has 13,000 to 15,000 distinct CDR3 sequences, about 75% of them found once; the top ten carry 4% to 5.5%.

The V call is TRBV2, the J call TRBJ1-5, with TRBD1 matching 8 bases. This TCR derives from a human donor with advanced metastatic prostate, ovarian, gallbladder or colorectal cancer (not recorded which). This table probably holds off-target reads from a library built for another chain. The CDR3 sequence: CASNGAGGGYQPQHF. DNA for the CDR3: TGTGCCAGCAACGGGGCAGGGGGCGGATATCAGCCCCAGCATTTT.